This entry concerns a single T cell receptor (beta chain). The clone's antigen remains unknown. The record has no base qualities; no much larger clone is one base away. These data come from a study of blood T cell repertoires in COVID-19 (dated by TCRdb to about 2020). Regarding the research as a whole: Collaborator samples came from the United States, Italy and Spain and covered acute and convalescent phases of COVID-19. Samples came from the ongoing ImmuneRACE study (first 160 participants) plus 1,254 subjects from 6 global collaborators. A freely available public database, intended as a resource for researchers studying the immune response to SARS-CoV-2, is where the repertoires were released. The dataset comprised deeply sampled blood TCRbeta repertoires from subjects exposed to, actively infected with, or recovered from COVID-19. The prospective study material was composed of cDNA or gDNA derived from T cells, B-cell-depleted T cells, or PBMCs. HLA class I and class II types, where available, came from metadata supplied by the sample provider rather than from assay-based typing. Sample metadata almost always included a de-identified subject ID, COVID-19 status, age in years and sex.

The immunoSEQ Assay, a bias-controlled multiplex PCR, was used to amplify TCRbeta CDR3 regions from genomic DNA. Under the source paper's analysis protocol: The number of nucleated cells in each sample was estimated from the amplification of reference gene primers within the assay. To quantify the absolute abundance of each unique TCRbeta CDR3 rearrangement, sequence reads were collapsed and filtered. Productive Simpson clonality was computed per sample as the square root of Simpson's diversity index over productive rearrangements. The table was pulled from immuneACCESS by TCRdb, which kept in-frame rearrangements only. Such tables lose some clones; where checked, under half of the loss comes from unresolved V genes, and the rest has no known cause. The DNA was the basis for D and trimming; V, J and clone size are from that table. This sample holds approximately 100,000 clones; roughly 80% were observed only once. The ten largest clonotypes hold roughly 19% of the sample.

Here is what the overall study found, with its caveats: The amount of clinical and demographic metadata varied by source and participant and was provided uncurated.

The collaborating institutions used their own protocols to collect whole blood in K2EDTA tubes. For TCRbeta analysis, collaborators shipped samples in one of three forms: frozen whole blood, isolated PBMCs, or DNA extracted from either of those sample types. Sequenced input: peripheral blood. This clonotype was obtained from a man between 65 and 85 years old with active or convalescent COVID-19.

The CDR3 region has the sequence CASRPSGVPEAFF. The bases read TGTGCCAGCAGACCTTCAGGGGTACCTGAAGCTTTCTTT. The receptor chain draws on TRBV12-3 or TRBV12-4 and TRBJ1-1; the D gene is perhaps TRBD1, on 6 matching bases. The CDR3 has 13 amino acids, counting the end cysteine and phenylalanine. Left in the record is the CDR3 DNA by itself, 39 bases read in frame from the first base. V sheds 6 bases and J sheds 6 bases, leaving 14 bases between their ends.